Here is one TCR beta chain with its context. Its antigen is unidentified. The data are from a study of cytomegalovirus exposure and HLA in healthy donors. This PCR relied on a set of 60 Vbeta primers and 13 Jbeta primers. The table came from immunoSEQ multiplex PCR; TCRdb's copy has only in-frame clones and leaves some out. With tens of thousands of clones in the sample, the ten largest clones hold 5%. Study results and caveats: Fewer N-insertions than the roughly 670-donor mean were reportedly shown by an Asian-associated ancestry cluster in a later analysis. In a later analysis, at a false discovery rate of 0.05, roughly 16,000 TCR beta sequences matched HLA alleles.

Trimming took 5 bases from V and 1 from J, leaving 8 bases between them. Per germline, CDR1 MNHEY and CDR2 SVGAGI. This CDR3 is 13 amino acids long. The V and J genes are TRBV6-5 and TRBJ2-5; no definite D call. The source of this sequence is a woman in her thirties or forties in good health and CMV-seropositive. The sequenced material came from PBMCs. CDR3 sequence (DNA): TGTGCCAGCAGTAGGAGCTCCCAAGAGACCCAGTACTTC. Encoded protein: CASSRSSQETQYF.